Here is one T cell receptor beta chain with its context. Sequenced by immunoSEQ multiplex PCR; TCRdb stores in-frame clones only, minus some. The sample holds about 260,000 clones, less than 90% seen once. The data were taken from a study of blood T cell repertoires in COVID-19. In the study overall: Nucleic acid was either cDNA or gDNA, and it came from T cells, B-cell-depleted T cells, or PBMCs.

Trimming removed 7 bases from V and 1 base from J, with 5 bases in between. CDR3 size: 12 residues. Per germline, CDR1 MDHEN and CDR2 SYDVKM. This chain connects TRBV28 to TRBJ1-3; D gene unclear. Sequences were obtained from peripheral blood. The sequence derives from a woman aged 40 to 50 who had recovered from COVID-19. The CDR3 sequence: CASTGSGNTIYF. The CDR3 coding sequence is TGTGCCAGCACAGGATCTGGAAACACCATATATTTT. Looking up the rest from reference TRBV28 and TRBJ1-3 gives the full variable domain: DVKVTQSSRYLVKRTGEKVFLECVQDMDHENMFWYRQDPGLGLRLIYFSYDVKMKEKGDIPEGYSVSREKKERFSLILESASTNQTSMYLCASTGSGNTIYFGEGSWLTVV.